This entry describes one TCR beta chain. This clonotype occurred many times. What antigen it recognizes has not been identified. No much larger clonotype is one base removed from it; base qualities were not supplied. These data originate in a study of T-cell memory formation after mild COVID-19 (dated by TCRdb to about 2021). Regarding the research as a whole: TCR sequence clusters from the two donors were largely donor specific. T-cell clones expanding and contracting after mild COVID-19 in a couple of donors were tracked by longitudinal TCRalpha and TCRbeta repertoire sequencing. Two young, previously healthy adult volunteers made up the cohort, one male and one female.

The CDR3 goes from the cysteine to the phenylalanine over 12 residues. The entry retains the CDR3 DNA only, 36 bases that are in frame from base 1. Trimming costs V 7 bases and J 5 bases, and their ends lie 14 bases apart. Via the germline V gene, CDR1 is SQVTM and CDR2 ANQGSEA. The instrument given in TCRdb is Illumina NovaSeq 6000. TCRalpha and TCRbeta cDNA libraries were built by 5'RACE with constant-segment primers, adding sample barcodes and unique molecular identifiers. RNA was extracted from every sample with Trizol reagent. Libraries were amplified in two PCR steps, with a second sample barcode and Illumina TruSeq adapters added in the second step. The libraries were sequenced on an Illumina NovaSeq using 2 x 150 bp paired-end reads. Turning to the authors' computational methods: Demultiplexing of reads and collapsing into UMI-guided consensus sequences were performed with migec v1.2.7. With mixcr v2.1.11, UMI consensuses were aligned to TRA and TRB V and J templates and assembled into clonotypes. A clonotype was counted as expanded or contracted only when both edgeR and NoisET called the clonotype significant, with the noise models trained on biological replicates. edgeR calls used a false discovery rate-adjusted p below 0.01 and a log2 fold-change threshold of 1. As an exploratory analysis of dynamics, PCA with hierarchical clustering was applied to max-normalized trajectories of the 1000 most abundant clonotypes. Separately sequenced CD4+ and CD8+ repertoires were used to assign the CD4 or CD8 phenotype of responding clones. TCRdb applied fastp at Q25 and MiXCR to the public reads, then kept only in-frame beta chains. Rows matching on CDR3 protein sequence are summarized as one entry with the most common DNA and genes. Clone size and V and J calls follow TCRdb, not the original study. The sample table holds 350,000 to 450,000 distinct CDR3 sequences, of which 15% to 25% were seen once. 8.4% of the sample rests with the top ten.

The full study reports these points: SARS-CoV-2 specificity of the second-wave clones peaking on day 37 was not confirmed. Contracting CD4+ clones were located mainly in the CM and EM memory subsets, whereas CD8+ clones were found to be enriched in EMRA. Balanced CD4/CD8 phenotypes were observed for clones contracting from day 15 to 85, whereas a bias towards CD4+ was observed for a second wave of clones expanding from day 15 to 37. The study covered only a couple of mild cases, and larger cohorts including severe cases with pre-infection samples were considered necessary. Some responding clones were detected in pre-infection memory, suggesting pre-existing cross-reactive memory T cells joined the SARS-CoV-2 response.

Ficoll-Paque density gradient centrifugation was the method used to isolate PBMCs. Specimen: PBMCs or a T cell subset sorted from them (not recorded which). This chain joins TRBV29-1 to TRBJ1-1; matching of 6 bases hints at TRBD1 as the D gene. The source is an adult woman who had mild COVID-19 (a few samples of this study predate the infection). The sample titles of this study are shuffled in the database, so cell type and time point are left out; the donor was told from shared clones. The CDR3: CSGTQGRTEAFF. The nucleotides are TGCAGCGGAACACAGGGCCGTACTGAAGCTTTCTTT.